Listed here are 9 T cell receptor beta chains from one sample, sequenced in a study of PD-1 blockade in classical Hodgkin lymphoma. Every patient was affected by relapse after autologous stem cell transplantation, while exposure to brentuximab vedotin was not uniform. The method was immunoSEQ multiplex PCR; TCRdb's version includes in-frame clones alone and lacks a portion of them. Here the sample spans tens of thousands of clones, 80% to 90% being singletons. The specimen was peripheral blood mononuclear cells (PBMCs), collected at baseline. These receptors originate from a human donor with classical Hodgkin lymphoma.

This clone appeared a few times. This chain's CDR3 is CASSQDRREAFF. The CDR3 DNA is TGTGCCAGCAGCCAAGACAGGCGGGAGGCTTTCTTT. The chain links TRBV14 to TRBJ1-1; D is undetermined. The germline gives CDR1 SGHDN, CDR2 FVKESK. V lost 0 bases and J lost 11, with 10 bases in between. There are 12 residues in the CDR3.

This clone was detected only a few times. Here the CDR3 DNA reads TGCGCCAGCAGCTTGAAGGGACAGAACACTGAAGCTTTCTTT. Translating it yields CASSLKGQNTEAFF. This chain connects TRBV5-1 to TRBJ1-1; D possibly corresponds to TRBD1 (6 bases). The CDR3 sequence is 14 residues long. Germline loops: CDR1 SGHRS, CDR2 YFSETQ. Trimming took 1 base from V and 1 from J, leaving 8 bases between them.

CDR3 sequence: CASRRTDTQYF. For the CDR3, the DNA is TGTGCCAGCAGACGTACAGATACGCAGTATTTT. The V and J genes are TRBV25-1 and TRBJ2-3; D ambiguous. The CDR3 length is 11 residues. CDR1 and CDR2 (germline): MGHDK, SYGVNS. V lost 6 bases and J 3 bases, leaving 4 bases between the germline ends. Based on the CDR3 plus reference TRBV25-1 and TRBJ2-3, the full variable domain is EADIYQTPRYLVIGTGKKITLECSQTMGHDKMYWYQQDPGMELHLIHYSYGVNSTEKGDLSSESTVSRIRTEHFPLTLESARPSHTSQYLCASRRTDTQYFGPGTRLTVL.

V usage is TRBV30 and J usage is TRBJ2-1; no reliable D call. CDR1 and CDR2 (germline): GTSNPN, SVGIG (reference sequence). Trimming shortened V by 0 bases and J by 8 bases, and 5 bases separated the two germline ends. The CDR3 covers 11 residues. CDR3 in DNA: TGTGCCTGGAGTGTAAAGTATGAGCAGTTCTTC. It is translated as CAWSVKYEQFF.

In its sample, this clone was seen once. The J gene is TRBJ2-2, the V gene TRBV7-9; D gene uncertain. In germline, CDR1 is SEHNR, CDR2 FQNEAQ (reference sequence). The CDR3 totals 14 residues. Trimming pared 2 bases from V and 1 base from J, leaving 5 bases between. CDR3 DNA sequence: TGTGCCAGCAGCTTATCTAAGAACACCGGGGAGCTGTTTTTT. Its translation: CASSLSKNTGELFF.

The chain combines TRBV4-1 with TRBJ2-7; TRBD1 agrees at 10 bases. This CDR3 region has 15 residues. J gave up 6 bases and V 2 bases, and 7 bases lay outside the gene matches. Germline loops: CDR1 MGHRA, CDR2 YSYEKL. The CDR3 region is CASSQPGTGVVEQYF. The CDR3 DNA reads as TGCGCCAGCAGCCAACCCGGGACAGGGGTGGTCGAGCAGTACTTC.

The rearrangement uses TRBV10-3 and TRBJ1-1; 9 nucleotides line up with TRBD1. The J segment lost 4 bases and the V segment lost 2 bases, leaving 5 bases of the junction unmatched. Germline-derived CDR1 and CDR2 are ENHRY and SYGVKD. This CDR3 region has 15 residues. In DNA, the CDR3 is TGTGCCATCAGTGAGGGGGACAGGGATGGCACTGAAGCTTTCTTT. It encodes CAISEGDRDGTEAFF.

The chain combines TRBV7-8 with TRBJ2-1, with 9 positions matching TRBD1. Germline values: CDR1 SGHVS, CDR2 FQNEAQ. The CDR3 length is 16 residues. The trim removed 4 bases at V and 6 bases at J, leaving 10 bases unmatched. The CDR3 sequence: CASSYIPETGGNEQFF. Written as DNA, the CDR3 is TGTGCCAGCAGCTATATCCCCGAGACAGGGGGCAATGAGCAGTTCTTC.

J is TRBJ1-5 and V is TRBV9, with unresolved D. This CDR3 has 21 residues. Germline values: CDR1 SGDLS, CDR2 YYNGEE. Trimming took 2 bases from V and 0 from J, leaving 27 bases between them. The CDR3 reads CASSVYLRFVDRRASNQPQHF. CDR3 DNA: TGTGCCAGCAGCGTTTATCTTAGGTTCGTGGATCGGAGGGCTAGCAATCAGCCCCAGCATTTT.